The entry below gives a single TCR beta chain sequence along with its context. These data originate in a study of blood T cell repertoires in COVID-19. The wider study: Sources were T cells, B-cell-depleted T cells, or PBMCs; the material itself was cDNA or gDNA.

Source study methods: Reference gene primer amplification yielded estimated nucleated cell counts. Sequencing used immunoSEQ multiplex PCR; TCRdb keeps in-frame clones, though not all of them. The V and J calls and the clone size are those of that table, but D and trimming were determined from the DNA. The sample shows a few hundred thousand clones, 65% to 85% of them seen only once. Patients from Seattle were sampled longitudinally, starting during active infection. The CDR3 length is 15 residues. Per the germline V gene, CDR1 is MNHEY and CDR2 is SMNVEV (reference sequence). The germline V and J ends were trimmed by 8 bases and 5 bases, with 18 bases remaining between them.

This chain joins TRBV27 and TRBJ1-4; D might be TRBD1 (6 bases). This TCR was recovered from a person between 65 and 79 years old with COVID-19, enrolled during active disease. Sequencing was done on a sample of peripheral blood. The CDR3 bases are TGTGCCAGCGCTTTAGCGGGACACTTCAATGAAAAACTGTTTTTT. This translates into CASALAGHFNEKLFF.